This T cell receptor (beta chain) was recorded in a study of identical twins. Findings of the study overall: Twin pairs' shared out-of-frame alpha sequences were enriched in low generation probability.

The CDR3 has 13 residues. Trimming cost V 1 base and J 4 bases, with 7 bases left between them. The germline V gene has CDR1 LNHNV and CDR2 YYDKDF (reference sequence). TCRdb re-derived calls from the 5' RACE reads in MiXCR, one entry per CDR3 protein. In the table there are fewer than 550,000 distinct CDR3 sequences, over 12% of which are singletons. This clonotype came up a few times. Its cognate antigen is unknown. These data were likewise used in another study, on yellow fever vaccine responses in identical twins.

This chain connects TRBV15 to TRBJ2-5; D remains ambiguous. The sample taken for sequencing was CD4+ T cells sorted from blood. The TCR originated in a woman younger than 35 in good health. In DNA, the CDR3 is TGTGCCACCAGCAGAGTCCGCGGAGAGACCCAGTACTTC. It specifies CATSRVRGETQYF.